These 8 T cell receptor beta chains were all obtained from the same sample, sequenced in a study of T cells after yellow fever vaccination. MiXCR, run by TCRdb on the 5' RACE reads, gives a single entry per CDR3 protein. The sample includes around 400,000 distinct CDR3 sequences, around 10% of them seen just once. The input for sequencing was PBMCs, taken on the day of the first yellow fever vaccination. These TCRs come from a man aged 18 to 30 who received the YFV17D yellow fever vaccine.

The chain joins TRBV12-3 or TRBV12-4 to TRBJ2-3; D tentatively fits TRBD1 or TRBD2 (5 bases each). This CDR3 contains 14 residues. V lost 8 bases and J lost 4, with 16 bases in between. CDR3 loop: CASFSGTPADTQYF. CDR3 DNA: TGTGCCAGCTTCTCCGGGACCCCGGCAGATACGCAGTATTTT.

This clonotype occurred many times. The genes are TRBV29-1 and TRBJ2-2; possible D gene TRBD2, 5 bases. V lost 0 bases and J 1 base, leaving 6 bases between the germline ends. The germline V gene encodes CDR1 SQVTM and CDR2 ANQGSEA. CDR3 size: 14 residues. The CDR3 loop is CSVEDGGNTGELFF. In DNA form, the CDR3 reads TGCAGCGTTGAAGATGGAGGGAACACCGGGGAGCTGTTTTTT.

The table lists this clonotype with a few counts. The chain combines TRBV7-9 with TRBJ2-3, with D perhaps TRBD2 (6 bases). Trimming pared 5 bases from V and 3 bases from J, leaving 18 bases between. The germline V gene has CDR1 SEHNR and CDR2 FQNEAQ (reference sequence). The CDR3 totals 16 residues. The CDR3 sequence is CASSPKPPSGTDTQYF. In DNA, the CDR3 is TGTGCCAGCAGCCCGAAGCCCCCGAGCGGGACAGATACGCAGTATTTT.

The V gene is TRBV5-5, the J gene TRBJ2-5, with 7 bases lining up with TRBD1. V lost 3 bases, J lost 5 bases, and 7 bases stayed unmatched. This CDR3 region has 14 residues. CDR1 is SGHKS and CDR2 is YYEKEE in the germline V gene (reference sequence). The CDR3 DNA reads TGTGCCAGCAGCTCACGGACAGGATGGGAGACCCAGTACTTC. Protein product: CASSSRTGWETQYF.

V usage is TRBV5-6 and J usage is TRBJ2-3; the D gene could be TRBD1 or TRBD2 (5 bases each). This CDR3 is built from 14 residues. Trimming stripped 5 bases from V and 2 bases from J, with 12 bases between. Germline assignment: CDR1 SGHDT and CDR2 YYEEEE. The CDR3 coding sequence is TGTGCCAGCAGTTGGGACCTAAACACAGATACGCAGTATTTT. Translation: CASSWDLNTDTQYF. Based on the CDR3 plus reference TRBV5-6 and TRBJ2-3, the full variable domain is DAGVTQSPTHLIKTRGQQVTLRCSPKSGHDTVSWYQQALGQGPQFIFQYYEEEERQRGNFPDRFSGHQFPNYSSELNVNALLLGDSALYLCASSWDLNTDTQYFGPGTRLTVL.

The CDR3 is CASSYPGNEQYV. For the CDR3, the DNA is TGTGCCAGCAGTTACCCAGGGAACGAGCAGTACGTC. The V and J genes are TRBV6-2 or TRBV6-3 and TRBJ2-7; possibly TRBD1 for D (5 bases). This CDR3 contains 12 residues. Germline-derived CDR1 and CDR2 are MNHEY and SVGEGT. The V end lost 2 bases, the J end lost 5 bases, and 7 bases lay between the germline ends.

V is TRBV12-3 or TRBV12-4 and J is TRBJ2-7, with D unclear. This CDR3 contains 13 residues. Deletions cut 7 bases from V and 7 bases from J, with 17 bases between. In nucleotides, the CDR3 is TGTGCCAGCACCCCCGGTATCTCGCAAGAGCAGTACTTC. Protein: CASTPGISQEQYF.

The rearrangement uses TRBV9 and TRBJ2-1, with TRBD1 matching over 9 bases. The CDR3 consists of 17 residues. J was trimmed by 0 bases and V by 1 base; bases with no gene match: 5. Per germline, CDR1 SGDLS and CDR2 YYNGEE. In DNA form, the CDR3 reads TGTGCCAGCAGCGTAAGACAGGGGGTAGGCTCCTACAATGAGCAGTTCTTC. It yields the protein CASSVRQGVGSYNEQFF.